The clone carrying this T cell receptor beta chain was observed many times. The sample comes from a study of neurological immune-mediated disorders. Stated time point: longitudinal time-point 2. Unsorted libraries were prepared from 2 million PBMCs held at -80 C. The cDNA was generated by 5'RACE with 10-nucleotide random UMIs. TCRdb re-analysed the 5' RACE reads in MiXCR, keeping a single row per CDR3 protein. The sample lists under 50,000 distinct CDR3 sequences; around 13% were seen once. The clonotype originates from a male donor with HTLV-1-associated myelopathy (HAM/TSP). Source material: PBMCs.

The chain's CDR3 is CASSLRGLAGLAKNIQYF. The DNA for the CDR3 is TGTGCCAGCAGTTTACGCGGACTAGCGGGCTTAGCCAAAAACATTCAGTACTTC. The chain carries TRBV28 and TRBJ2-4; 11 bases are a match to TRBD2. V lost 2 bases to trimming and J lost 0 bases; unmatched junction nucleotides: 6. Germline V CDR1 and CDR2: MDHEN, SYDVKM. The CDR3 totals 18 residues.